This entry features one T cell receptor (beta chain) sequence. Its specificity is unknown. Using immunoSEQ multiplex PCR, the repertoire was profiled, and TCRdb retains in-frame clones only, with some absent. The table has some 86,000 clones, under 95% seen once. This specimen comes from a study of graft-versus-host responses after intestinal transplantation. Trimming removed 5 bases from V and 5 bases from J; junction bases left unmatched: 4. The CDR3 spans 13 residues. Germline V gene lookup returns CDR1 SGHDN and CDR2 FVKESK. Sample: unstimulated CD8+ T cells sorted from spleen or lymph node cells, taken before intestinal transplant. The rearrangement links TRBV14 to TRBJ2-7, with 9 bases fitting TRBD1. The sequence came from a human donor who received an intestinal transplant. DNA for the CDR3: TGTGCCAGCAGCGAGGACAGGGGTCACGAGCAGTACTTC. Translated, it gives CASSEDRGHEQYF.